The 24 T cell receptor beta chains presented below share a single source sample, sequenced in a study of long-term antiretroviral therapy in people with HIV. Version v3.0 of the immunoSEQ assay was performed at survey level. Clones were sequenced by immunoSEQ multiplex PCR, and TCRdb holds only the in-frame ones, with some missing. The table lists about 21,000 clones, 82% of them singletons, with 8.1% in the top ten. This specimen was unsorted PBMCs, taken at the start of antiretroviral therapy. These receptor sequences come from a middle-aged man with HIV.

This clone was counted between two and nine times. The chain links TRBV11-3 to TRBJ1-5; D is uncertain. Germline V gene lookup returns CDR1 SGHNT and CDR2 YENEEA. The length of the CDR3 is 13 residues. V was pared by 2 bases and J by 1 base, with 3 bases between. CDR3 nucleotides: TGTGCCAGCAGCTTAAACAGCAATCAGCCCCAGCATTTT. Protein sequence: CASSLNSNQPQHF. The whole variable domain, filled in from reference TRBV11-3 and TRBJ1-5, reads EAGVVQSPRYKIIEKKQPVAFWCNPISGHNTLYWYLQNLGQGPELLIRYENEEAVDDSQLPKDRFSAERLKGVDSTLKIQPAELGDSAVYLCASSLNSNQPQHFGDGTRLSIL.

The chain is built from TRBV9 and TRBJ1-4; D perhaps matches TRBD1 (5 bases). The CDR3 runs 14 residues. Germline assignment: CDR1 SGDLS and CDR2 YYNGEE. V was pared by 1 base and J by 2 bases, with 6 bases between. The CDR3 spells CASSVQGTNEKLFF. As DNA, the CDR3 is TGTGCCAGCAGCGTACAGGGTACTAATGAAAAACTGTTTTTT.

V and J are TRBV6-6 and TRBJ1-2, with 7 bases that match TRBD1. CDR3 length equals 16 residues. Germline-derived CDR1 and CDR2 are MNHNY and SVGAGI (reference sequence). V shed 5 bases and J 0 bases; nucleotides not matched to a gene: 9. The CDR3 sequence is CASSPGQDYSNYGYTF. The CDR3 DNA is TGTGCCAGCAGTCCCGGACAGGACTACTCTAACTATGGCTACACCTTC.

The chain recombines TRBV10-3 with TRBJ2-4, with 8 bases lining up with TRBD1. With V trimmed by 10 bases and J by 4 bases, 6 bases remained unmatched. Per germline, CDR1 ENHRY and CDR2 SYGVKD. This CDR3 region has 13 residues. The CDR3 is CATRQGNKNIQYF. The CDR3 DNA is TGTGCCACCCGACAGGGGAATAAAAACATTCAGTACTTC.

The gene calls are TRBV5-1 and TRBJ2-7, with 7 bases identical to TRBD1. CDR3 size: 14 residues. The V and J ends lost 4 bases and 2 bases, in that order; junction bases with no gene match: 6. CDR1 is SGHRS and CDR2 is YFSETQ in the germline V gene. CDR3 DNA sequence: TGCGCCAGCAGCCCGGACAGGACGACCTACGAGCAGTACTTC. Translation: CASSPDRTTYEQYF.

The chain carries TRBV27 and TRBJ1-1, with D tentatively TRBD1 (5 bases). Germline values: CDR1 MNHEY, CDR2 SMNVEV (reference sequence). The length of the CDR3 is 13 residues. Between the trimmed V and J ends, which lost 6 bases and 4 bases, there was a span of 12 bases. The CDR3 bases are TGTGCCAGCAGCCTGGGGCATGGCACTGAAGCTTTCTTT. The encoded protein is CASSLGHGTEAFF.

V and J are TRBV5-1 and TRBJ2-2; weak D call: TRBD1 (6 bases). Germline loops: CDR1 SGHRS, CDR2 YFSETQ. The CDR3 is made up of 14 amino acids. V was cut by 5 bases and J by 2 bases, with 10 bases left in between. The DNA of the CDR3 is TGCGCCAGCAGAACAGGGTTAAACACCGGGGAGCTGTTTTTT. As protein: CASRTGLNTGELFF.

The sample holds a few counts of this clone. The chain employs TRBV19 and TRBJ2-7; D is undetermined. The V end was cut by 3 bases, the J end by 2 bases, with 11 bases between. In germline, CDR1 is LNHDA, CDR2 SQIVND (reference sequence). CDR3 length equals 14 residues. CDR3 nucleotide sequence: TGTGCCAGTAGTATGGGTTTCGGAGCCTACGAGCAGTACTTC. It translates to CASSMGFGAYEQYF.

This clone is classed as medium-sized. J is TRBJ1-1 and V is TRBV28; D uncertain. Germline V gives CDR1 MDHEN, CDR2 SYDVKM. V lost 5 bases and J lost 0, with 13 bases in between. The CDR3 contains 15 residues. CDR3 residues: CASSRTAVMNTEAFF. CDR3 DNA: TGTGCCAGCAGTCGCACGGCGGTCATGAACACTGAAGCTTTCTTT.

The chain has TRBV6-1 and TRBJ1-4; TRBD1 matches 8 bases. The CDR3 spans 14 residues. CDR1 is MNHNS, CDR2 SASEGT, per germline. Trimming took 8 bases from V and 0 from J; bases not matched to a gene: 2. The CDR3 loop reads CASDRGSTNEKLFF. CDR3 nucleotide sequence: TGTGCCAGCGACAGGGGTTCAACTAATGAAAAACTGTTTTTT.

The table lists this clone with a count of one. The chain is built from TRBV5-1 and TRBJ2-5; TRBD1 matches 8 bases. Looked up from germline, CDR1 is SGHRS and CDR2 is YFSETQ. V lost 4 bases to trimming and J lost 4 bases; unmatched junction nucleotides: 9. CDR3 size: 15 residues. The DNA of the CDR3 is TGCGCCAGCAGCCTGGATGGACAGGGTGGAGAGACCCAGTACTTC. Its translation: CASSLDGQGGETQYF.

This rearrangement joins TRBV28 to TRBJ1-5; possibly TRBD1 for D (5 bases). The length of the CDR3 is 13 residues. The V gene's germline CDR1 is MDHEN and CDR2 SYDVKM. Trimming removed 4 bases at V and 6 bases at J, with 10 bases between. The CDR3 DNA reads TGTGCCAGCAGTTGGGCAGGGAGTCAGCCCCAGCATTTT. It specifies CASSWAGSQPQHF.

The chain couples TRBV30 to TRBJ1-6, with unresolved D. CDR1 GTSNPN and CDR2 SVGIG come from the germline V gene (reference sequence). V lost 2 bases and J 0 bases, leaving 11 bases between the germline ends. This CDR3 contains 16 residues. In DNA, the CDR3 is TGTGCCTGGAGTACTTCGAGAAGCTCCTATAATTCACCCCTCCACTTT. Its translation is CAWSTSRSSYNSPLHF.

J is TRBJ2-1 and V is TRBV15; TRBD2 aligns across 9 bases. The CDR3 is 16 amino acids. V was pared by 0 bases and J by 2 bases, with 2 bases of the junction left unmatched. Germline V gene lookup returns CDR1 LNHNV and CDR2 YYDKDF (reference sequence). The CDR3 region has the DNA TGTGCCACCAGCAGAGAACGCGGGAGGGCCTACAATGAGCAGTTCTTC. This codes for CATSRERGRAYNEQFF.

The chain couples TRBV7-9 to TRBJ2-3, with D maybe TRBD1 (6 bases). Germline CDR1 and CDR2: SEHNR and FQNEAQ (reference sequence). V gave up 5 bases and J gave up 1 base, with 22 bases separating them. This CDR3 contains 18 residues. CDR3: CASSRPGWGPDGTDTQYF. CDR3 DNA: TGTGCCAGCAGCCGTCCCGGGTGGGGGCCCGACGGCACAGATACGCAGTATTTT.

The chain recombines TRBV20-1 with TRBJ1-2, with D unclear. V lost 3 bases and J lost 7, with 6 bases in between. CDR1 is DFQATT and CDR2 is SNEGSKA in the germline V gene (reference sequence). The CDR3 has 10 amino acids. The CDR3: CSASHPGYTF. Written as DNA, the CDR3 is TGCAGTGCTAGCCACCCTGGCTACACCTTC.

The chain combines TRBV10-3 with TRBJ1-1; 9 bases fit TRBD1. Germline CDR1 ENHRY, CDR2 SYGVKD. The CDR3 sequence is 14 residues long. Trimming took 5 bases from V and 3 from J; bases not matched to a gene: 4. CDR3 amino acids: CAISKRDRDTEAFF. The CDR3 region has the DNA TGTGCCATCAGTAAAAGGGACAGGGACACTGAAGCTTTCTTT.

This chain joins TRBV7-2 and TRBJ2-5; no firm D call. The CDR3 totals 14 residues. V lost 3 bases to trimming and J lost 5 bases, with 13 bases between them. Germline values: CDR1 SGHTA, CDR2 FQGNSA. CDR3 DNA sequence: TGTGCCAGCAGCTTGAGGCAAGGAATGGAGACCCAGTACTTC. It yields the protein CASSLRQGMETQYF.

The genes are TRBV30 and TRBJ1-1, with a weak D call TRBD1 (6 bases). The V gene's germline CDR1 is GTSNPN and CDR2 SVGIG (reference sequence). Trimming took off 0 bases at V and 6 bases at J, with 14 bases between the two ends. The length of the CDR3 is 14 residues. This chain's CDR3 is CAWSVRGGRSEAFF. CDR3 DNA sequence: TGTGCCTGGAGTGTACGGGGGGGCAGGTCTGAAGCTTTCTTT. Using reference TRBV30 and TRBJ1-1 for the parts outside the CDR3, the full variable domain is SQTIHQWPATLVQPVGSPLSLECTVEGTSNPNLYWYRQAAGRGLQLLFYSVGIGQISSEVPQNLSASRPQDRQFILSSKKLLLSDSGFYLCAWSVRGGRSEAFFGQGTRLTVV.

The genes are TRBV5-6 and TRBJ1-5; the D gene is possibly TRBD1 (6 bases). V was pared by 4 bases and J by 2 bases, with 16 bases between. CDR1 is SGHDT and CDR2 is YYEEEE in the germline V gene. The CDR3 covers 16 residues. Here the CDR3 reads CASSPKAGDGNQPQHF. CDR3 coding DNA: TGTGCCAGCAGCCCCAAGGCAGGGGATGGCAATCAGCCCCAGCATTTT.

This clone has only a few counts. The CDR3 loop reads CASSVGGAGASYEQYF. In nucleotides, the CDR3 is TGTGCCAGTAGTGTCGGTGGTGCAGGGGCCTCCTACGAGCAGTACTTC. The gene calls are TRBV19 and TRBJ2-7, with D perhaps TRBD1 (6 bases). Trimming cost V 5 bases and J 0 bases, with 17 bases left between them. The CDR3 loop spans 16 amino acids. From germline, CDR1 is LNHDA and CDR2 SQIVND (reference sequence). Filled out from reference TRBV19 and TRBJ2-7, the complete variable domain reads DGGITQSPKYLFRKEGQNVTLSCEQNLNHDAMYWYRQDPGQGLRLIYYSQIVNDFQKGDIAEGYSVSREKKESFPLTVTSAQKNPTAFYLCASSVGGAGASYEQYFGPGTRLTVT.

The chain combines TRBV4-3 with TRBJ2-2, with D possibly matching TRBD2 (6 bases). This CDR3 is 15 amino acids long. The V end lost 3 bases, the J end lost 1 base, and 9 bases lay between the germline ends. Germline values: CDR1 LGHNA, CDR2 YSLEER. The CDR3 bases are TGCGCCAGCAGCCACCCGGGACTGAACACCGGGGAGCTGTTTTTT. Translation: CASSHPGLNTGELFF.

This chain joins TRBV9 and TRBJ2-6; D remains ambiguous. CDR1 and CDR2 from the germline V gene are SGDLS and YYNGEE. The CDR3 length is 16 residues. V dropped 3 bases and J dropped 0 bases, with 10 bases sitting between them. The CDR3 sequence is CASSAPENSGANVLTF. As DNA, the CDR3 is TGTGCCAGCAGCGCACCTGAGAACTCTGGGGCCAACGTCCTGACTTTC. The complete variable domain, with remaining parts taken from reference TRBV9 and TRBJ2-6, reads DSGVTQTPKHLITATGQRVTLRCSPRSGDLSVYWYQQSLDQGLQFLIQYYNGEERAKGNILERFSAQQFPDLHSELNLSSLELGDSALYFCASSAPENSGANVLTFGAGSRLTVL.

This clone was counted once. J is TRBJ1-2 and V is TRBV7-2; perhaps TRBD1 as D (5 bases). V was pared by 3 bases and J by 2 bases, with 13 bases between. The CDR3 contains 15 residues. From germline, CDR1 is SGHTA and CDR2 FQGNSA. The CDR3 is CASSFPGLMNYGYTF. CDR3 nucleotide sequence: TGTGCCAGCAGCTTCCCGGGACTGATGAACTATGGCTACACCTTC.